These 25 T cell receptor beta chains came from one sample sequenced in a study of cytomegalovirus exposure and HLA in healthy donors. 60 Vbeta and 13 Jbeta primers were used in PCR. Data came from immunoSEQ multiplex PCR; TCRdb stores just in-frame clones and leaves some out. The sample holds roughly 100,000 clones; around 66% are singletons and the top ten take around 3.5%. Sequenced: PBMCs. All receptors come from a woman in her 50s in good health and CMV-seronegative.

The chain couples TRBV7-2 to TRBJ2-7; TRBD2 might be the D (6 bases). V lost 3 bases, J lost 7 bases, and 16 bases lay in between. This CDR3 is built from 14 residues. Germline CDR1 is SGHTA and CDR2 is FQGNSA. CDR3 protein: CASSFTGSSDEQYF. The CDR3 coding sequence is TGTGCCAGCAGCTTCACCGGGAGTAGTGATGAGCAGTACTTC. Combining the CDR3 with reference TRBV7-2 and TRBJ2-7 gives the whole variable domain GAGVSQSPSNKVTEKGKDVELRCDPISGHTALYWYRQSLGQGLEFLIYFQGNSAPDKSGLPSDRFSAERTGGSVSTLTIQRTQQEDSAVYLCASSFTGSSDEQYFGPGTRLTVT.

The CDR3 region is CASSWQYEQYF. In DNA, the CDR3 is TGTGCCAGCAGCTGGCAATACGAGCAGTACTTC. The V and J genes are TRBV7-9 and TRBJ2-7; D gene ambiguous. The CDR3 totals 11 residues. Germline V gives CDR1 SEHNR, CDR2 FQNEAQ (reference sequence). V was shortened by 4 bases and J by 4 bases, with 5 bases between the two germline ends.

This chain's CDR3 is CASSFRGWNTGELFF. In nucleotides, the CDR3 is TGTGCCAGCAGCTTCAGGGGATGGAACACCGGGGAGCTGTTTTTT. The V and J genes are TRBV7-2 and TRBJ2-2; maybe TRBD1 (6 bases). The germline V and J ends were trimmed by 3 bases and 1 base, with 9 bases remaining between them. The germline V gene has CDR1 SGHTA and CDR2 FQGNSA. CDR3 length equals 15 residues.

In this sample, this clone turned up a few times. The CDR3 is CATSRDLNRGEKLFF. CDR3 DNA sequence: TGTGCCACCAGCAGAGATCTAAACAGGGGTGAAAAACTGTTTTTT. J is TRBJ1-4 and V is TRBV15; 7 bases fit TRBD1. Germline V CDR1 and CDR2: LNHNV, YYDKDF (reference sequence). CDR3 size: 15 residues. Trimming cost V 0 bases and J 7 bases; bases outside gene matches: 5.

The rearrangement links TRBV2 to TRBJ1-2, with 11 bases identical to TRBD1. This CDR3 contains 16 residues. The junction had 7 bases not matched to a gene; V was cut back by 4 bases and J by 3 bases. From germline, CDR1 is SNHLY and CDR2 FYNNEI. In DNA, the CDR3 is TGTGCCAGCAGTGGGACAGGGGGCGCAGGTTACTATGGCTACACCTTC. Protein sequence: CASSGTGGAGYYGYTF.

The chain employs TRBV5-1 and TRBJ2-3; D is ambiguous. Trimming left V 4 bases short and J 5 bases short, with 5 bases between. Germline V gene sequence: CDR1 SGHRS, CDR2 YFSETQ. The CDR3 is 11 residues long. The CDR3 nucleotides read TGCGCCAGCAGCCTGAGAGATACGCAGTATTTT. The encoded protein is CASSLRDTQYF.

CDR3 in DNA: TGTGCCAGCAGCAAAGCTCGGGCGGGAGGCCGCGAGCAGTACTTC. This gives the protein CASSKARAGGREQYF. V and J are TRBV21-1 and TRBJ2-7; TRBD2 reflects the table's D call only, with no check against the DNA. TRBV21-1 is a known pseudogene. The CDR3 consists of 15 residues.

The rearrangement joins TRBV5-1 to TRBJ1-4; 7 bases map to TRBD1. Germline V gene lookup returns CDR1 SGHRS and CDR2 YFSETQ. This CDR3 is built from 17 residues. After removal of 2 bases from V and 8 bases from J, the junction contained 15 bases not matched to a gene. The CDR3 nucleotides are TGCGCCAGCAGCTTCGGGGGACAGAGCCTCTATGGGGAAAAACTGTTTTTT. Amino acids: CASSFGGQSLYGEKLFF.

This chain uses TRBV25-1 with TRBJ2-5, with D unclear. The CDR3 covers 12 residues. Looked up from germline, CDR1 is MGHDK and CDR2 is SYGVNS. Trimming pared 5 bases from V and 5 bases from J, leaving 9 bases between. CDR3 nucleotides: TGTGCCAGCAGTAACCTCGGGGAGACCCAGTACTTC. Amino acids: CASSNLGETQYF.

The V gene is TRBV11-3, the J gene TRBJ1-6; 8 bases agree with TRBD1. CDR3 length: 17 residues. V shed 5 bases, J shed 7 bases, and the junction held 13 bases outside the gene matches. Germline V gene lookup returns CDR1 SGHNT and CDR2 YENEEA. CDR3 amino acids: CASSELTRQGLNSPLHF. In DNA form, the CDR3 reads TGTGCCAGCAGCGAACTGACGAGACAGGGGCTGAATTCACCCCTCCACTTT. Full variable domain (remainder filled in from reference TRBV11-3 and TRBJ1-6): EAGVVQSPRYKIIEKKQPVAFWCNPISGHNTLYWYLQNLGQGPELLIRYENEEAVDDSQLPKDRFSAERLKGVDSTLKIQPAELGDSAVYLCASSELTRQGLNSPLHFGNGTRLTVT.

This clone was observed a handful of times. V is TRBV29-1 and J is TRBJ2-7; TRBD1 is a possible D gene (5 bases). The CDR3 sequence is 12 residues long. Trimming shortened V by 5 bases and J by 1 base, and 9 bases separated the two germline ends. Per the germline V gene, CDR1 is SQVTM and CDR2 is ANQGSEA. CDR3 residues: CSVLQGSYEQYF. The CDR3, as DNA: TGCAGCGTTCTTCAGGGTTCCTACGAGCAGTACTTC.

The chain combines TRBV2 with TRBJ2-5; 8 bases line up with TRBD1. The CDR3 length is 15 residues. With V trimmed by 3 bases and J by 6 bases, 9 bases remained unmatched. The germline V gene encodes CDR1 SNHLY and CDR2 FYNNEI. The DNA of the CDR3 is TGTGCCAGCAGTGATAGGACAGGGCCGGCCAAGACCCAGTACTTC. It is translated as CASSDRTGPAKTQYF.

The rearrangement joins TRBV4-1 to TRBJ2-2; TRBD2 matches at 10 bases. CDR1 MGHRA and CDR2 YSYEKL come from the germline V gene. This CDR3 contains 16 residues. The J segment lost 2 bases and the V segment lost 5 bases, leaving 5 bases of the junction unmatched. The CDR3 region is CASSARTSGNTGELFF. As DNA, the CDR3 is TGCGCCAGCAGCGCCCGGACTAGCGGAAACACCGGGGAGCTGTTTTTT.

The chain has TRBV4-2 and TRBJ1-3, with D possibly matching TRBD1 (5 bases). The CDR3 sequence is 14 residues long. CDR1 LGHNA and CDR2 YNFKEQ come from the germline V gene. The germline V and J ends were trimmed by 0 bases and 7 bases, with 10 bases remaining between them. The CDR3 reads CASSQDRQKNTIYF. The CDR3 bases are TGTGCCAGCAGCCAAGATCGACAGAAGAACACCATATATTTT.

This clone was recorded a few times. This sequence joins TRBV10-3 and TRBJ2-7; the D gene is possibly TRBD1 (5 bases). The CDR3 spans 15 residues. Germline V gene lookup returns CDR1 ENHRY and CDR2 SYGVKD. With 1 base removed from V and 0 bases from J, the gap between germline ends came to 10 bases. The CDR3 spells CAISELITGSYEQYF. The DNA of the CDR3 is TGTGCCATCAGTGAGTTAATTACAGGCTCCTACGAGCAGTACTTC.

This chain connects TRBV9 to TRBJ2-3; TRBD2 aligns across 7 bases. V was pared by 1 base and J by 2 bases, with 16 bases of the junction left unmatched. The CDR3 length is 19 residues. Germline V gene lookup returns CDR1 SGDLS and CDR2 YYNGEE. CDR3 coding DNA: TGTGCCAGCAGCGTATTTGGGGCTAGCGGTCCTATTCCCACAGATACGCAGTATTTT. As protein: CASSVFGASGPIPTDTQYF.

The chain links TRBV19 to TRBJ2-3; 13 bases fit TRBD2. V gave up 9 bases and J gave up 7 bases; unmatched junction bases: 10. The CDR3 is 15 amino acids. CDR1 is LNHDA and CDR2 is SQIVND in the germline V gene (reference sequence). Written as DNA, the CDR3 is TGTGCCAGCAGACTAGCGGGAGGTAGTATCAATACGCAGTATTTT. Amino acid sequence: CASRLAGGSINTQYF. Using reference TRBV19 and TRBJ2-3 for the parts outside the CDR3, the full variable domain is DGGITQSPKYLFRKEGQNVTLSCEQNLNHDAMYWYRQDPGQGLRLIYYSQIVNDFQKGDIAEGYSVSREKKESFPLTVTSAQKNPTAFYLCASRLAGGSINTQYFGPGTRLTVL.

The V call is TRBV7-2, the J call TRBJ2-1, with 11 bases that match TRBD2. This CDR3 is 15 amino acids long. Unmatched junction bases numbered 4, after V lost 5 bases and J lost 4 bases. Germline CDR1 is SGHTA and CDR2 is FQGNSA. The CDR3 DNA reads as TGTGCCAGCAGCGTGCTAGCGGGGGGTTACAATGAGCAGTTCTTC. Amino acids: CASSVLAGGYNEQFF.

The V gene is TRBV11-1, the J gene TRBJ2-5, with TRBD1 as a possible D gene (5 bases). This CDR3 region has 14 residues. The V gene lost 5 bases and the J gene lost 7 bases, with 17 bases spanning the gap. CDR1 and CDR2 from the germline V gene are SGHAT and FQDESV (reference sequence). CDR3 in amino acids: CASSAQDLKGTQYF. The CDR3 DNA is TGTGCCAGCAGCGCACAGGATTTGAAAGGGACCCAGTACTTC. Based on the CDR3 plus reference TRBV11-1 and TRBJ2-5, the full variable domain is EAEVAQSPRYKITEKSQAVAFWCDPISGHATLYWYRQILGQGPELLVQFQDESVVDDSQLPKDRFSAERLKGVDSTLKIQPAELGDSAMYLCASSAQDLKGTQYFGPGTRLLVL.

This clone is medium-sized (0.01 to 0.1%). CDR3 in DNA: TGTGCCAGCAGCTCAAGGACTAGCGGGGAGACCCAGTACTTC. This codes for CASSSRTSGETQYF. This chain connects TRBV5-6 to TRBJ2-5; 11 bases agree with TRBD2. Unmatched junction bases numbered 3, after V lost 3 bases and J lost 5 bases. From germline, CDR1 is SGHDT and CDR2 YYEEEE. The CDR3 is 14 amino acids.

The chain is built from TRBV7-9 and TRBJ2-7; D might be TRBD1 (6 bases). The germline gives CDR1 SEHNR, CDR2 FQNEAQ (reference sequence). The V end was cut by 5 bases, the J end by 6 bases, with 14 bases between. This CDR3 contains 13 residues. The CDR3 protein is CASSGYREREQYF. The CDR3 coding sequence is TGTGCCAGCAGCGGATACAGGGAGCGCGAGCAGTACTTC.

This clone has just a few counts. The CDR3 spells CASSFTGSTEAFF. For the CDR3, the DNA is TGTGCCAGCAGCTTTACAGGTTCCACTGAAGCTTTCTTT. The chain is built from TRBV11-1 and TRBJ1-1; perhaps TRBD1 as D (5 bases). From germline, CDR1 is SGHAT and CDR2 FQDESV (reference sequence). Deletions cut 3 bases from V and 4 bases from J, with 9 bases between. CDR3 length equals 13 residues.

Only a few counts were recorded for this clone. The chain carries TRBV29-1 and TRBJ2-1; TRBD2 agrees at 10 bases. V was pared by 4 bases and J by 0 bases, with 3 bases of the junction left unmatched. CDR1 SQVTM and CDR2 ANQGSEA come from the germline V gene. CDR3 length: 15 amino acids. Here the CDR3 reads CSVGSGGYSYNEQFF. The DNA of the CDR3 is TGCAGCGTTGGTAGCGGGGGGTACTCCTACAATGAGCAGTTCTTC.

The chain uses TRBV6-5 and TRBJ1-4; TRBD1 is a possible D gene (6 bases). The V end lost 5 bases, the J end lost 7 bases, and 11 bases lay between the germline ends. CDR3 length: 13 amino acids. Germline assignment: CDR1 MNHEY and CDR2 SVGAGI. The CDR3 is CASSKQGTEKLFF. The CDR3 nucleotides read TGTGCCAGCAGTAAACAGGGTACTGAAAAACTGTTTTTT.

This chain joins TRBV7-9 and TRBJ2-7, with TRBD2 matching over 7 bases. The CDR3 extends over 15 amino acids. Germline lookup yields CDR1 SEHNR and CDR2 FQNEAQ (reference sequence). V lost 5 bases and J lost 4; bases outside the gene matches: 11. CDR3: CASSASGLVIYEQYF. The CDR3 DNA sequence: TGTGCCAGCAGCGCAAGTGGACTAGTCATTTACGAGCAGTACTTC.